The entry that follows covers one T cell receptor beta chain sequence. Random hexamers primed reverse transcription of about 0.45 to 1 ug RNA. MiXCR was run by TCRdb on the immunoSEQ multiplex PCR reads, yielding one entry per CDR3 protein. The sample shows 150,000 to 200,000 distinct CDR3 sequences, around 94% of them seen only once. CDR3 length equals 15 residues. Germline V gene sequence: CDR1 SGHAT, CDR2 FQNNGV. Trimming took 3 bases from V and 2 from J; bases not matched to a gene: 6. The sample is drawn from a study of CD8 T cells in Susac syndrome. The V call is TRBV11-2, the J call TRBJ1-2, with TRBD1 matching over 7 bases. Input material: CD4+ T cells from PBMCs. This receptor was obtained from a human donor with Susac syndrome. The CDR3 DNA is TGTGCCAGCAGCTTTTCTTGGGACAGCAACTATGGCTACACCTTC. This gives the protein CASSFSWDSNYGYTF. The whole variable domain, filled in from reference TRBV11-2 and TRBJ1-2, reads EAGVAQSPRYKIIEKRQSVAFWCNPISGHATLYWYQQILGQGPKLLIQFQNNGVVDDSQLPKDRFSAERLKGVDSTLKIQPAKLEDSAVYLCASSFSWDSNYGYTFGSGTRLTVV.